The rows below give T cell receptor beta chains drawn from one sample of a study of neurological immune-mediated disorders. TCRdb called the 5' RACE reads again in MiXCR, with one record for every CDR3 protein. The table includes approximately 28,000 distinct CDR3 sequences, roughly 15% detected once. The material sequenced was CD4+ T cells from blood. The receptor source for this set is a female donor with HTLV-1-associated myelopathy (HAM/TSP). Both conserved end residues are part of each CDR3. Each record gives: V gene, clone size, J gene, D gene, CDR3 length, CDR3 protein, CDR3 DNA. The D gene is left open where the match is weak. The size field is filled for only some rows; it gives once, few, many or a size class.

TRBV2	few	TRBJ2-1	.	15	CASSEKGTVFNEQFF	TGTGCCAGCAGTGAAAAAGGGACTGTTTTCAATGAGCAGTTCTTC
TRBV6-5	many	TRBJ1-2	.	14	CASSYQGYGYGYTF	TGTGCCAGCAGTTATCAGGGGTACGGCTATGGCTACACCTTC
TRBV25-1	many	TRBJ2-2	TRBD2	18	CASSVPRGTSGGPGELFF	TGTGCCAGCAGTGTGCCCCGCGGGACTAGCGGGGGGCCCGGGGAGCTGTTTTTT
TRBV7-2	many	TRBJ1-3	.	15	CASSSYSSSGNTIYF	TGTGCCAGCAGCTCTTACAGTTCTTCTGGAAACACCATATATTTT
TRBV24-1	many	TRBJ2-1	TRBD2	16	CATSDLREGPYNEQFF	TGTGCCACCAGTGATTTGCGGGAGGGCCCCTACAATGAGCAGTTCTTC
TRBV29-1	many	TRBJ2-3	.	13	CSVGASQTDTQYF	TGCAGCGTCGGAGCTTCACAGACAGATACGCAGTATTTT
TRBV20-1	once	TRBJ2-5	TRBD1	15	CSARKGQGRQENKYF	TGCAGTGCTAGAAAGGGACAGGGACGGCAAGAGAACAAGTACTTC
TRBV20-1	many	TRBJ2-1	.	13	CSAKENRYTEQFF	TGCAGTGCTAAAGAAAACAGGTATACTGAGCAGTTCTTC
TRBV5-1	many	TRBJ2-5	.	13	CASSKTGQETQYF	TGCGCCAGCAGCAAGACAGGTCAAGAGACCCAGTACTTC
TRBV6-6	many	TRBJ1-1	.	13	CASTRTADTEAFF	TGTGCCAGCACCAGAACAGCGGACACTGAAGCTTTCTTT
TRBV28	many	TRBJ2-3	.	14	CASSSSTGTDTQYF	TGTGCCAGCAGTTCGAGTACCGGGACAGATACGCAGTATTTT
TRBV7-3	many	TRBJ2-5	.	14	CASSPGAAWETQYF	TGTGCCAGCAGCCCCGGGGCGGCCTGGGAGACCCAGTACTTC
TRBV5-1	many	TRBJ2-1	TRBD2	14	CASSRAGGDNEQFF	TGCGCCAGCAGCAGAGCGGGAGGGGACAATGAGCAGTTCTTC
TRBV20-1	many	TRBJ2-2	.	13	CSARRTDTGELFF	TGCAGTGCCCGACGGACCGACACCGGGGAGCTGTTTTTT
TRBV5-1	once	TRBJ2-7	.	11	CASSSDGEQYF	TGCGCCAGCAGCTCGGATGGCGAGCAGTACTTC
TRBV11-2	many	TRBJ1-2	TRBD1	14	CASSFEAGGYGYTF	TGTGCCAGCAGCTTCGAGGCAGGGGGCTATGGCTACACCTTC
TRBV20-1	many	TRBJ2-3	.	15	CSAPRPPPRTYTQYF	TGCAGCGCGCCCCGGCCTCCGCCTAGAACCTATACGCAGTATTTT
TRBV29-1	many	TRBJ2-3	.	12	CSASRSTDTQYF	TGCAGCGCCTCTAGGAGCACAGATACGCAGTATTTT
TRBV5-8	many	TRBJ2-1	.	12	CAEGPPDNEQFF	TGTGCCGAGGGACCTCCGGACAATGAGCAGTTCTTC
TRBV20-1	medium-sized	TRBJ1-1	TRBD1	13	CSARDRGRTEAFF	TGCAGTGCTAGAGATAGGGGGCGGACTGAAGCTTTCTTT
TRBV19	few	TRBJ1-5	.	13	CAGGSEGNQPQHF	TGTGCGGGGGGCTCAGAGGGCAATCAGCCCCAGCATTTT
TRBV12-3/TRBV12-4	many	TRBJ2-1	TRBD2	14	CASTERGVYNEQFF	TGTGCCAGCACCGAGCGGGGGGTTTACAATGAGCAGTTCTTC
TRBV29-1	many	TRBJ2-4	.	12	CSARTGGDIQYF	TGCAGCGCCAGGACAGGAGGGGACATTCAGTACTTC
TRBV18	.	TRBJ2-3	TRBD1	15	CASSPGQGAFDTQYF	TGTGCCAGCTCACCTGGACAGGGGGCCTTTGATACGCAGTATTTT
TRBV5-1	many	TRBJ1-5	.	14	CASSLGEANQPQHF	TGCGCCAGCAGCTTGGGGGAGGCCAATCAGCCCCAGCATTTT
TRBV6-1	many	TRBJ2-1	TRBD2	14	CASSEGLAVNEQFF	TGTGCCAGCAGTGAAGGACTAGCGGTCAATGAGCAGTTCTTC
TRBV6-5	medium-sized	TRBJ1-2	TRBD1	15	CASSPWDSSLSGYTF	TGTGCCAGCAGTCCCTGGGACAGCTCTTTGAGCGGCTACACCTTC
TRBV7-6	.	TRBJ2-5	.	13	CASSLVIGETQYF	TGTGCCAGCAGCTTAGTGATAGGGGAGACCCAGTACTTC